A single sample is the source of the 24 T cell receptor beta chains below, sequenced in a study of spatial heterogeneity in lung cancer. TCRdb analysed the 5' RACE reads with MiXCR anew, one entry per CDR3 protein. This table has about 36,000 distinct CDR3 sequences, under 8.5% appearing once. Time point denoted: sample taken at primary tumor resection. The material sequenced was PBMCs, taken at surgery. These receptors were collected from a female donor with early-stage non-small cell lung cancer.

This clonotype has ten or more counts. The chain combines TRBV7-9 with TRBJ1-3; D perhaps matches TRBD1 (6 bases). Trimming removed 3 bases at V and 2 bases at J, with 8 bases between. Germline loops: CDR1 SEHNR, CDR2 FQNEAQ (reference sequence). The CDR3 is 14 residues long. CDR3 in amino acids: CASSFDRTGNTIYF. Written as DNA, the CDR3 is TGTGCCAGCAGCTTCGACAGGACTGGAAACACCATATATTTT.

This chain links TRBV5-1 with TRBJ2-3, with 9 bases that match TRBD2. Trimming cost V 6 bases and J 3 bases; bases outside gene matches: 8. The CDR3 consists of 15 residues. Per the germline V gene, CDR1 is SGHRS and CDR2 is YFSETQ. The CDR3 sequence is CASTRTSEPTDTQYF. CDR3 DNA sequence: TGCGCCAGCACCCGGACTAGCGAGCCAACAGATACGCAGTATTTT.

At least ten counts were recorded for this clonotype. The chain joins TRBV7-2 to TRBJ2-3; D remains unclear. V was shortened by 0 bases and J by 3 bases, with 7 bases between the two germline ends. Germline V lookup: CDR1 SGHTA, CDR2 FQGNSA. CDR3 size: 14 residues. CDR3 loop: CASSLAAATDTQYF. CDR3 DNA sequence: TGTGCCAGCAGCTTAGCGGCGGCTACAGATACGCAGTATTTT. Combining the CDR3 with reference TRBV7-2 and TRBJ2-3 gives the whole variable domain GAGVSQSPSNKVTEKGKDVELRCDPISGHTALYWYRQSLGQGLEFLIYFQGNSAPDKSGLPSDRFSAERTGGSVSTLTIQRTQQEDSAVYLCASSLAAATDTQYFGPGTRLTVL.

This clonotype was detected a few times. The rearrangement joins TRBV6-2 or TRBV6-3 to TRBJ1-2; TRBD1 is a possible D gene (5 bases). V shed 6 bases and J shed 7 bases, with 12 bases lying between them. CDR1 and CDR2 (germline): MNHEY, SVGEGT. The CDR3 is made up of 12 amino acids. The CDR3 DNA reads TGTGCCAGCAGCGGGACGATGTTTGGCTACACCTTC. Translating gives CASSGTMFGYTF.

This clonotype was recorded at least ten times. The chain couples TRBV9 to TRBJ2-3; D gene ambiguous. CDR1 and CDR2 (germline): SGDLS, YYNGEE. V was shortened by 4 bases and J by 1 base, with 4 bases between the two germline ends. The CDR3 length is 12 residues. CDR3 in DNA: TGTGCCAGCAGCTCTCGCACAGATACGCAGTATTTT. It translates to CASSSRTDTQYF. Looking up the rest from reference TRBV9 and TRBJ2-3 gives the full variable domain: DSGVTQTPKHLITATGQRVTLRCSPRSGDLSVYWYQQSLDQGLQFLIQYYNGEERAKGNILERFSAQQFPDLHSELNLSSLELGDSALYFCASSSRTDTQYFGPGTRLTVL.

This clonotype appeared many times. The chain carries TRBV20-1 and TRBJ2-1; 13 bases are shared with TRBD2. This CDR3 is built from 14 residues. V shed 6 bases, J shed 7 bases, and the junction held 6 bases outside the gene matches. CDR1 and CDR2 from the germline V gene are DFQATT and SNEGSKA (reference sequence). The CDR3 is CSAWTSGSGNEQFF. Here the CDR3 DNA reads TGCAGTGCCTGGACTAGCGGGAGTGGTAATGAGCAGTTCTTC.

This clonotype came up many times. The rearrangement uses TRBV7-8 and TRBJ1-3, with D possibly TRBD1 on 6 matching bases. Germline values: CDR1 SGHVS, CDR2 FQNEAQ. With 11 bases removed from V and 8 bases from J, the gap between germline ends came to 19 bases. The CDR3 has 13 amino acids. CDR3 amino acids: CASARRGPDTIYF. CDR3 in DNA: TGTGCCTCTGCCCGCAGGGGTCCCGACACCATATATTTT.

The sample holds a few counts of this clonotype. The chain links TRBV7-2 to TRBJ2-5, with a weak D call TRBD2 (6 bases). Germline assignment: CDR1 SGHTA and CDR2 FQGNSA. Trimming pared 6 bases from V and 5 bases from J, leaving 19 bases between. The CDR3 has 15 residues. CDR3 in DNA: TGTGCCAGCAGAGAAGCGCCGGAGGGCTATGAGACCCAGTACTTC. It codes for CASREAPEGYETQYF.

This clonotype has just a few counts. The rearrangement links TRBV7-2 to TRBJ2-5; 7 bases map to TRBD2. This CDR3 has 14 amino acids. Germline V lookup: CDR1 SGHTA, CDR2 FQGNSA. V was pared by 5 bases and J by 5 bases, with 8 bases of the junction left unmatched. CDR3 bases: TGTGCCAGCAGCCCGCAGACTAGCAGGGAGACCCAGTACTTC. It specifies CASSPQTSRETQYF. Based on the CDR3 plus reference TRBV7-2 and TRBJ2-5, the full variable domain is GAGVSQSPSNKVTEKGKDVELRCDPISGHTALYWYRQSLGQGLEFLIYFQGNSAPDKSGLPSDRFSAERTGGSVSTLTIQRTQQEDSAVYLCASSPQTSRETQYFGPGTRLLVL.

This clonotype occurred many times. V gene TRBV27 combines with J gene TRBJ2-1; D uncertain. Deletions cut 2 bases from V and 4 bases from J, with 9 bases between. The germline gives CDR1 MNHEY, CDR2 SMNVEV (reference sequence). The CDR3 has 14 amino acids. The CDR3 DNA sequence: TGTGCCAGCAGTTTACTCGGACCGTACAATGAGCAGTTCTTC. Encoded protein: CASSLLGPYNEQFF.

Ten or more counts support this clonotype. The chain couples TRBV2 to TRBJ2-7; D gene uncertain. The length of the CDR3 is 15 residues. The ends were cut back, 5 bases at V and 6 bases at J, with 20 bases in the middle. Germline values: CDR1 SNHLY, CDR2 FYNNEI. The DNA of the CDR3 is TGTGCCAGCAGTCCTTTTTCCAGCCTTGTTCTCGAGCAGTACTTC. Translating gives CASSPFSSLVLEQYF.

This clonotype was counted a few times. The chain carries TRBV2 and TRBJ2-3; D might be TRBD2 (6 bases). CDR3 length equals 14 residues. In germline, CDR1 is SNHLY, CDR2 FYNNEI. V shed 3 bases and J shed 5 bases, with 12 bases lying between them. CDR3 amino acids: CASSEPGAEDTQYF. Here the CDR3 DNA reads TGTGCCAGCAGTGAGCCGGGAGCCGAAGATACGCAGTATTTT.

This clonotype was observed many times. This chain joins TRBV29-1 and TRBJ2-5; tentatively, D is TRBD2 (6 bases). The V gene lost 8 bases and the J gene lost 2 bases, with 15 bases spanning the gap. The germline gives CDR1 SQVTM, CDR2 ANQGSEA. The CDR3 covers 13 residues. CDR3 protein: CSFVRDLQETQYF. CDR3 nucleotide sequence: TGCAGCTTCGTTCGGGACTTACAAGAGACCCAGTACTTC.

This clonotype was picked up many times. For the CDR3, the DNA is TGCAGTGCTGGGGCTTGGGTAGGGCGAGAGACCCAGTACTTC. Protein sequence: CSAGAWVGRETQYF. This rearrangement joins TRBV20-1 to TRBJ2-5; D is perhaps TRBD1 (5 bases). The germline CDR1 and CDR2 sequences are DFQATT and SNEGSKA (reference sequence). V dropped 5 bases and J dropped 4 bases, with 17 bases sitting between them. The CDR3 consists of 14 residues.

This clonotype was detected a few times. J is TRBJ1-5 and V is TRBV28; 7 nucleotides match TRBD1. V dropped 5 bases and J dropped 6; count of bases not matched to a gene: 10. The CDR3 length is 15 residues. Germline CDR1 reads MDHEN; CDR2 reads SYDVKM. This chain's CDR3 is CASSTPTGEGQPQHF. CDR3 in DNA: TGTGCCAGCAGTACCCCTACAGGGGAGGGTCAGCCCCAGCATTTT.

This clonotype was observed a handful of times. CDR3 region: CAWSAIGVNTDTQYF. CDR3 in DNA: TGTGCCTGGAGTGCCATCGGGGTCAACACAGATACGCAGTATTTT. The genes are TRBV30 and TRBJ2-3; D is perhaps TRBD2 (5 bases). Germline CDR1 reads GTSNPN; CDR2 reads SVGIG (reference sequence). With 1 base removed from V and 2 bases from J, the gap between germline ends came to 13 bases. The CDR3 loop spans 15 amino acids.

This clonotype was recorded many times. This chain uses TRBV12-3 or TRBV12-4 with TRBJ2-1; the D is unclear. The CDR3 is 15 residues long. V gave up 7 bases and J gave up 1 base, with 14 bases separating them. As DNA, the CDR3 is TGTGCCAGCACGAGTTTCAGAGGATCCTACAATGAGCAGTTCTTC. Residues: CASTSFRGSYNEQFF.

In this sample, this clonotype turned up many times. The CDR3 DNA is TGTGCCAGCAGCTGGACGACAGGAATGAACACTGAAGCTTTCTTT. Its protein product is CASSWTTGMNTEAFF. The rearrangement links TRBV5-5 to TRBJ1-1, with D perhaps TRBD1 (6 bases). The germline V and J ends were trimmed by 3 bases and 0 bases, with 12 bases remaining between them. CDR3 length equals 15 residues. CDR1 and CDR2 (germline): SGHKS, YYEKEE (reference sequence).

This chain connects TRBV6-4 to TRBJ1-1, with a possible D match to TRBD1 (6 bases). From germline, CDR1 is MRHNA and CDR2 SNTAGT. The CDR3 is made up of 15 amino acids. V lost 3 bases and J lost 4, with 15 bases in between. The CDR3 is CASSESPGTSTEAFF. The CDR3 bases are TGTGCCAGCAGTGAATCCCCCGGGACATCCACTGAAGCTTTCTTT.

This clonotype was seen many times. The chain has TRBV5-1 and TRBJ2-3, with a tentative D call TRBD1 (8 bases). Between the trimmed V and J ends, which lost 0 bases and 2 bases, there was a span of 22 bases. The CDR3 is 19 amino acids. Per the germline V gene, CDR1 is SGHRS and CDR2 is YFSETQ. The CDR3 nucleotides are TGCGCCAGCAGCTTGGGACAGGGGTGGACTAGGAGGCACACAGATACGCAGTATTTT. Its translation: CASSLGQGWTRRHTDTQYF. Variable domain in full (rest from reference TRBV5-1 and TRBJ2-3): KAGVTQTPRYLIKTRGQQVTLSCSPISGHRSVSWYQQTPGQGLQFLFEYFSETQRNKGNFPGRFSGRQFSNSRSEMNVSTLELGDSALYLCASSLGQGWTRRHTDTQYFGPGTRLTVL.

The V gene is TRBV11-3, the J gene TRBJ1-3; TRBD1 matches 8 bases. The V gene's germline CDR1 is SGHNT and CDR2 YENEEA. Trimming cost V 5 bases and J 7 bases; bases outside gene matches: 4. The CDR3 contains 13 residues. CDR3 in amino acids: CASSIRQGNTIYF. For the CDR3, the DNA is TGTGCCAGCAGCATACGACAGGGGAACACCATATATTTT.

This clonotype was counted ten times or more. The CDR3 spells CASSARDRGYEQYF. In DNA, the CDR3 is TGTGCCAGCAGCGCGAGGGACAGGGGCTACGAGCAGTACTTC. The chain employs TRBV7-9 and TRBJ2-7, with TRBD1 identical over 10 bases. This CDR3 is built from 14 residues. V shed 5 bases and J 3 bases; nucleotides not matched to a gene: 4. Germline V CDR1 and CDR2: SEHNR, FQNEAQ (reference sequence).

In its sample, this clonotype was seen many times. J is TRBJ1-2 and V is TRBV12-3 or TRBV12-4, with D unclear. Trimming took 2 bases from V and 4 from J, leaving 8 bases between them. The CDR3 runs to 13 residues. The CDR3 sequence is CASSLRYGYGYTF. The CDR3 DNA is TGTGCCAGCAGTTTACGATACGGCTATGGCTACACCTTC.

The table lists this clonotype with many counts. J is TRBJ2-1 and V is TRBV7-8; D ambiguous. V was clipped by 8 bases and J by 6 bases, with 8 bases between them. Germline V gene data show CDR1 as SGHVS and CDR2 as FQNEAQ. CDR3 length: 11 amino acids. In DNA form, the CDR3 reads TGTGCCAGCGGAGTATTCAATGAGCAGTTCTTC. This encodes CASGVFNEQFF.